This T cell receptor beta chain was identified in a study of blood T cell repertoires in COVID-19. Study-level background: COVID-19 samples, acute and convalescent, were from the United States, Italy and Spain.

Original processing methods: Using reference gene primer amplification, nucleated cell counts were estimated. The method was immunoSEQ multiplex PCR; TCRdb's version includes in-frame clones alone and lacks a portion of them. V and J calls and clone size are given by that table; D and trimming were obtained from the DNA. The table lists 200,000 to 300,000 clones, roughly 90% of them singletons, with approximately 4.1% in the top ten. Enrollees, about 18 to 95 years old, lived in approximately 24 US areas. Germline CDR1 SGHVS, CDR2 FQNEAQ. The CDR3 covers 13 residues. The V and J ends lost 6 bases and 7 bases respectively, with 15 bases between them.

The TCR was taken from a woman aged 25 to 45 who had recovered from COVID-19. The rearrangement links TRBV7-8 to TRBJ1-1; D may be TRBD1 (6 bases). The sample consisted of PBMCs or T cells enriched from blood (not recorded which). This CDR3 reads CASSPDRSNEAFF. CDR3 coding DNA: TGTGCCAGCAGTCCCGACAGGTCCAATGAAGCTTTCTTT.